This record covers a single T cell receptor (beta chain). Method: immunoSEQ multiplex PCR; TCRdb's copy keeps in-frame clones and lacks some. Counted here are about 120,000 clones, about 83% occurring once; the ten biggest clones make up roughly 12%. With 1 base clipped from V and 7 bases from J, the junction kept 8 bases outside the gene matches. The CDR3 runs to 15 residues. CDR1 and CDR2 (germline): SGHRS, YFSETQ. This entry comes from a study of control samples from healthy donors and cancer patients. Sequenced material: blood. This sequence originates from a man aged 25 to 40 in good health. The J gene is TRBJ1-5, the V gene TRBV5-1; 7 nucleotides match TRBD1. This chain's CDR3 is CASSLWGGGGQPQHF. The CDR3, as DNA: TGCGCCAGCAGCTTGTGGGGAGGAGGGGGCCAGCCCCAGCATTTT.